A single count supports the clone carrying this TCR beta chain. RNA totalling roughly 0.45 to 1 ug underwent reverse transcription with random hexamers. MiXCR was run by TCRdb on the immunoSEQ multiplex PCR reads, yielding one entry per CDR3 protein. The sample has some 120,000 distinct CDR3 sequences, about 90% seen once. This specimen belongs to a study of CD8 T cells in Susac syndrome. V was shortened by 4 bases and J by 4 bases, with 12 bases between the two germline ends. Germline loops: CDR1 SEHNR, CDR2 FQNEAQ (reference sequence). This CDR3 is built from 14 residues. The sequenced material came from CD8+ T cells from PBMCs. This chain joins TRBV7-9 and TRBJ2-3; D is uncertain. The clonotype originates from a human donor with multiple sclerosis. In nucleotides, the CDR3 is TGTGCCAGCAGCTCCTCTCTAGTCCCAGATACGCAGTATTTT. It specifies CASSSSLVPDTQYF.